This T cell receptor beta chain originates from a study of T cell responses to AZD1222 COVID-19 vaccine. Germline V lookup: CDR1 LNHDA, CDR2 SQIVND (reference sequence). V dropped 3 bases and J dropped 10; count of bases not matched to a gene: 14. The CDR3 consists of 15 residues. Findings and limits, study-wide: Increased Spike-specific TCR breadth and depth were observed after two AZD1222 doses. Targets within unmutated variant regions were reportedly found for nearly half of spike-specific TCRs. White British ancestry dominated among donors, who included more females, and clonal diversity was possibly underestimated.

The table came from immunoSEQ multiplex PCR; TCRdb's copy has only in-frame clones and leaves some out. The repertoire holds 89,000 or so clones, with around nine tenths as singletons. Remarks on this clone: As yet, its antigen is unknown.

Doses given second, at about 4 or about 12 weeks, were pooled. The sequencing here drew on peripheral blood, taken 28 days after the second AZD1222 dose. The chain combines TRBV19 with TRBJ1-2; 7 nucleotides line up with TRBD1. This clonotype originated in an adult who received the AZD1222 COVID-19 vaccine. The CDR3 DNA follows: TGTGCCAGTAGTATTCCCCCTCATACGGGACAGCTCTACACCTTC. The encoded protein is CASSIPPHTGQLYTF.